Below, one T cell receptor (beta chain) is given with its context. The germline CDR1 and CDR2 sequences are KGHSH and LQKENI. V lost 2 bases to trimming and J lost 4 bases, with 9 bases between them. The CDR3 length is 15 residues. This sample is drawn from a study of blood T cell repertoires in COVID-19. Study as a whole: The cDNA or gDNA used as material had been derived from T cells, B-cell-depleted T cells, or PBMCs.

Authors' data handling: The authors estimated nucleated cell counts from reference gene primer amplification. Sequencing used immunoSEQ multiplex PCR; TCRdb keeps in-frame clones, though not all of them. That table is the source of V, J and clone size, and D and trimming were worked out from the DNA. Among 250,000 to 300,000 clones listed, about 89% were seen once. This sequence was found in a woman aged 35 to 49 who had recovered from COVID-19. The J gene is TRBJ1-6, the V gene TRBV18; unclear D gene. Sequenced sample: peripheral blood. In DNA form, the CDR3 reads TGTGCCAGCTCACCAGCCTCAGGTTATAATTCACCCCTCCACTTT. It yields the protein CASSPASGYNSPLHF.